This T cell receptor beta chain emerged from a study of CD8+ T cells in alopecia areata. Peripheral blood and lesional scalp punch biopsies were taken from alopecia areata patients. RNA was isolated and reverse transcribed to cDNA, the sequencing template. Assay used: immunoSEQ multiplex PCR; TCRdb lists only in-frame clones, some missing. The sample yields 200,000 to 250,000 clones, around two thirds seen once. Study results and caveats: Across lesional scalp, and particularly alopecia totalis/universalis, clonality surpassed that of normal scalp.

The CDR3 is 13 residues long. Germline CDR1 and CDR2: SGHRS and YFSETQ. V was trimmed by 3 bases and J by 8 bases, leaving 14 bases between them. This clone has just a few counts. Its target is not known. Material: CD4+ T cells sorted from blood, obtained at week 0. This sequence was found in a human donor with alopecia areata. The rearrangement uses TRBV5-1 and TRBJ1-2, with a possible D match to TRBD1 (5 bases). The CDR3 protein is CASSSQGLDGYTF. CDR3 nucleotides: TGCGCCAGCAGCTCTCAGGGACTTGACGGCTACACCTTC.